The 14 T cell receptor beta chains below come from one sample, sequenced in a study of blood T cell repertoires in COVID-19. TCRdb's copy holds only in-frame clones and misses some; the assay was immunoSEQ multiplex PCR. The table records over 35,000 clones, 70% to 90% of them present only once. Sample: peripheral blood. The source is a woman older than 75 with COVID-19, enrolled during active disease.

The chain couples TRBV19 to TRBJ1-5; D may be TRBD1 (5 bases). This CDR3 spans 15 amino acids. Per germline, CDR1 LNHDA and CDR2 SQIVND (reference sequence). The ends were cut back, 6 bases at V and 2 bases at J, with 14 bases in the middle. The CDR3 spells CASSRGDSGNQPQHF. The CDR3 bases are TGTGCCAGTAGCCGAGGGGACTCGGGCAATCAGCCCCAGCATTTT.

The chain combines TRBV9 with TRBJ1-3, with 8 bases fitting TRBD1. The CDR3 spans 15 residues. V gave up 0 bases and J gave up 12 bases; unmatched junction bases: 11. Germline V gene lookup returns CDR1 SGDLS and CDR2 YYNGEE. Written as DNA, the CDR3 is TGTGCCAGCAGCGTAGAAGGACAGGGCCCTCCGGACATATATTTT. Its protein is CASSVEGQGPPDIYF.

The count of this clone is one. V is TRBV18 and J is TRBJ2-7, with 8 nucleotides matching TRBD1. The ends lost 6 bases at V and 7 bases at J; junction bases unmatched: 11. Germline V gene sequence: CDR1 KGHSH, CDR2 LQKENI. The length of the CDR3 is 14 residues. The CDR3 reads CASSRDRLWGEQYF. The DNA for the CDR3 is TGTGCCAGCTCCCGGGACAGGCTTTGGGGAGAGCAGTACTTC.

This chain links TRBV29-1 with TRBJ2-7, with 7 bases lining up with TRBD2. Looked up from germline, CDR1 is SQVTM and CDR2 is ANQGSEA. Trimming took 1 base from V and 3 from J; bases not matched to a gene: 6. The CDR3 is 14 amino acids. The CDR3, as DNA: TGCAGCGTTGAAGGTTTTGGGGGGGACTACGAGCAGTACTTC. This sequence encodes CSVEGFGGDYEQYF.

CDR3 residues: CASSPGTHYNEQFF. CDR3 sequence (DNA): TGTGCCAGCAGCCCCGGGACACACTACAATGAGCAGTTCTTC. This chain links TRBV7-3 with TRBJ2-1, with D possibly TRBD1 on 6 matching bases. V was cut by 5 bases and J by 3 bases, with 11 bases left in between. CDR1 is SGHTA and CDR2 is FQGTGA in the germline V gene. The CDR3 length is 14 residues.

The chain recombines TRBV2 with TRBJ2-7; possibly TRBD1 for D (5 bases). Germline CDR1 SNHLY, CDR2 FYNNEI. This CDR3 has 11 amino acids. Trimming shortened V by 6 bases and J by 7 bases, and 10 bases separated the two germline ends. The CDR3 sequence is CASRTAREQYF. DNA for the CDR3: TGTGCCAGCAGGACAGCCCGGGAGCAGTACTTC.

The chain employs TRBV4-2 and TRBJ2-5; 15 nucleotides line up with TRBD2. Germline assignment: CDR1 LGHNA and CDR2 YNFKEQ. This CDR3 region has 20 residues. Germline trimming cut 1 base from V and 4 bases from J; bases unmatched to any gene: 13. CDR3 amino acids: CASSQASMGLAGGGGETQYF. DNA of the CDR3: TGTGCCAGCAGCCAAGCGAGTATGGGACTAGCGGGAGGAGGAGGAGAGACCCAGTACTTC.

This sequence joins TRBV6-5 and TRBJ1-5, with a weak D call TRBD1 (6 bases). The CDR3 sequence is 13 residues long. V was pared by 6 bases and J by 5 bases, with 11 bases between. CDR1 is MNHEY, CDR2 SVGAGI, per germline. CDR3 amino acids: CASRPDSYQPQHF. CDR3 DNA: TGTGCCAGCAGGCCGGACAGCTATCAGCCCCAGCATTTT.

The V gene is TRBV7-9, the J gene TRBJ1-1; D unresolved. The CDR3 length is 15 residues. Germline CDR1 is SEHNR and CDR2 is FQNEAQ (reference sequence). With 2 bases removed from V and 1 base from J, the gap between germline ends came to 11 bases. Written as DNA, the CDR3 is TGTGCCAGCAGCTTAAACTCTGGCGGGAACACTGAAGCTTTCTTT. The encoded protein is CASSLNSGGNTEAFF.

The V and J genes are TRBV28 and TRBJ1-5, with a weak D call TRBD1 (5 bases). The CDR3 is made up of 17 amino acids. Per the germline V gene, CDR1 is MDHEN and CDR2 is SYDVKM. V gave up 6 bases and J gave up 0 bases, with 18 bases separating them. The CDR3: CASRPGRGKPSNQPQHF. Written as DNA, the CDR3 is TGTGCCAGCAGACCGGGCCGGGGGAAACCTAGCAATCAGCCCCAGCATTTT.

The gene calls are TRBV28 and TRBJ2-4; TRBD2 aligns across 11 bases. V dropped 5 bases and J dropped 0; count of bases not matched to a gene: 0. Germline V gives CDR1 MDHEN, CDR2 SYDVKM. This CDR3 comprises 15 residues. CDR3 sequence (DNA): TGTGCCAGCAGTGGGACTAGCGGAGCCAAAAACATTCAGTACTTC. As protein: CASSGTSGAKNIQYF.

The rearrangement uses TRBV7-9 and TRBJ2-5; possible D gene TRBD1, 6 bases. This CDR3 contains 17 residues. Germline CDR1 reads SEHNR; CDR2 reads FQNEAQ (reference sequence). Between the trimmed V and J ends, which lost 5 bases and 5 bases, there was a span of 24 bases. The CDR3 here is CASSPHPGQGLGETQYF. CDR3 bases: TGTGCCAGCAGCCCCCATCCTGGGCAGGGGCTCGGGGAGACCCAGTACTTC.

The chain couples TRBV7-9 to TRBJ1-1; a possible D gene is TRBD1 (5 bases). V was clipped by 0 bases and J by 0 bases, with 11 bases between them. CDR1 and CDR2 (germline): SEHNR, FQNEAQ (reference sequence). The CDR3 has 16 residues. The CDR3, as DNA: TGTGCCAGCAGCTTAGCCCCACAGGAACTGAACACTGAAGCTTTCTTT. This encodes CASSLAPQELNTEAFF.

The chain employs TRBV7-2 and TRBJ2-5; 14 bases agree with TRBD2. Looked up from germline, CDR1 is SGHTA and CDR2 is FQGNSA. V trimming: 4 bases; J trimming: 4 bases; junction bases outside the gene matches: 5. The CDR3 is 16 residues long. CDR3 nucleotide sequence: TGTGCCAGCAGCTGGCCGGGACTAGCGGGAGCAGAGACCCAGTACTTC. This sequence encodes CASSWPGLAGAETQYF.